The text below deals with one TCR beta chain. The data originate from a study of Graves' ophthalmopathy and Graves' hyperthyroidism. Other autoimmune diseases, uncontrolled infections, pregnancy and lactation each led to patient exclusion. Orbital computed tomography, together with clinical symptoms, serum thyroxine, TRAb and thyroid ultrasound, was used for diagnosis. Amplified TCR beta CDR3 regions were obtained using RNA transcripts as template. The workflow started with a first-round RT-PCR run with HTBI primers and then moved on to a second-round multiplex PCR. From the multiplex PCR reads, TCRdb called clonotypes with MiXCR, one entry per CDR3 protein. The table lists approximately 540,000 distinct CDR3 sequences, 39% of them singletons. Germline V CDR1 and CDR2: SEHNR, FQNEAQ (reference sequence). The CDR3 loop spans 14 amino acids. Trimming removed 2 bases from V and 6 bases from J; junction bases left unmatched: 5.

This receptor was identified in an adult man with Graves' hyperthyroidism. Sequenced material: peripheral blood or thyroid tissue (not recorded which). The genes are TRBV7-9 and TRBJ1-1, with 8 nucleotides matching TRBD1. DNA for the CDR3: TGTGCCAGCAGCTTAAGCCCAGGGGGCGCTGAAGCTTTCTTT. It specifies CASSLSPGGAEAFF.